This T cell receptor (beta chain) was observed in a study of early T cells in non-severe SARS-CoV-2 infection. Across the study: The study sequenced bulk RNA from unsorted whole blood, with chains unpaired.

Whole-study findings and limits: Sequences matched to VDJdb favored anti-spike CD8 responses, while private and CD4 specificities were missed.

This clonotype has just a few counts. Its specificity is not known. One base away lies a much larger clone, so this may be a sequencing read error. cDNA molecules, individually, were tagged with unique molecular identifiers. In TCRdb, the 5' RACE reads were re-called with MiXCR into one record per CDR3 protein. Found here are approximately 110,000 distinct CDR3 sequences, around 14% of them singletons; the top ten hold 21%. Sequencing was done on a sample of whole blood. The TCR sequence derives from an adult who was a healthcare worker with PCR-confirmed SARS-CoV-2 infection or an uninfected control (not recorded which).

Here the CDR3 DNA reads TGTGCCAGCAGCTCCCCACGAGGGAACACTGAAGTTTTCTTT. This sequence encodes CASSSPRGNTEVFF. V usage is TRBV6-5 and J usage is TRBJ1-1; D is uncertain. The CDR3 consists of 14 residues. Germline V lookup: CDR1 MNHEY, CDR2 SVGAGI.